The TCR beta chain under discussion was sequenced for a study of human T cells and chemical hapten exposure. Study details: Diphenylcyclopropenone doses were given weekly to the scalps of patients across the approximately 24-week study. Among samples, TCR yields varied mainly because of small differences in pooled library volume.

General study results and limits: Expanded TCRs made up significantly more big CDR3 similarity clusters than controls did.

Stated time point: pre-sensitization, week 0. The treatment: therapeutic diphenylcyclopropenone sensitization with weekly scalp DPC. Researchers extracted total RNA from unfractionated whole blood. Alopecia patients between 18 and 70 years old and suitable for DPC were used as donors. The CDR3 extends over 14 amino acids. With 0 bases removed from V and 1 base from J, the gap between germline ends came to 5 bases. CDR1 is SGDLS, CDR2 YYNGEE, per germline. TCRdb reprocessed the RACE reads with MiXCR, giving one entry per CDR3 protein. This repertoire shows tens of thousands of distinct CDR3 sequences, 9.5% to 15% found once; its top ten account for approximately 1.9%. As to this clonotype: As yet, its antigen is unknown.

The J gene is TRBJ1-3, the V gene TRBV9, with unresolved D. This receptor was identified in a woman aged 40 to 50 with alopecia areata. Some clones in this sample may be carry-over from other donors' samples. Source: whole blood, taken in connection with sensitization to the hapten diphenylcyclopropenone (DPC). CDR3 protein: CASSVATSGNTIYF. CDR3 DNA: TGTGCCAGCAGCGTAGCTACTTCTGGAAACACCATATATTTT.